These 16 T cell receptor beta chains originate from one sample sequenced in a study of control samples from healthy donors and cancer patients. This table comes from immunoSEQ multiplex PCR, and its TCRdb copy is limited to in-frame clones, with some not included. Of some 80,000 clones in the sample, around 90% were seen once. What was sequenced was PBMCs. Every receptor here comes from a woman aged 60-75 years with head and neck cancer.

The V and J genes are TRBV11-1 and TRBJ2-1; D is uncertain. Trimming took 8 bases from V and 5 from J, leaving 16 bases between them. This CDR3 spans 14 amino acids. The germline V gene has CDR1 SGHAT and CDR2 FQDESV (reference sequence). CDR3 loop: CASSPEPVDNEQFF. For the CDR3, the DNA is TGTGCCAGCTCCCCTGAACCCGTCGACAATGAGCAGTTCTTC.

For the CDR3, the DNA is TGCGCCAGCAGCTTACTAGGGACTAGCGACCCTACGGCCGGGAATGAGCAGTTCTTC. It codes for CASSLLGTSDPTAGNEQFF. The V and J genes are TRBV5-1 and TRBJ2-1; 10 nucleotides match TRBD2. Germline V gives CDR1 SGHRS, CDR2 YFSETQ. The CDR3 loop spans 19 amino acids. J gave up 7 bases and V 2 bases, and 18 bases lay outside the gene matches.

The rearrangement uses TRBV5-1 and TRBJ2-1; 10 bases are a match to TRBD2. J was trimmed by 4 bases and V by 0 bases; bases with no gene match: 1. The CDR3 runs to 15 residues. The V gene's germline CDR1 is SGHRS and CDR2 YFSETQ. CDR3 DNA: TGCGCCAGCAGCTTGGCACTAGCGGGATACAATGAGCAGTTCTTC. It encodes CASSLALAGYNEQFF.

V usage is TRBV27 and J usage is TRBJ2-2; D is ambiguous. CDR1 and CDR2 from the germline V gene are MNHEY and SMNVEV (reference sequence). V was shortened by 2 bases and J by 5 bases, with 12 bases between the two germline ends. There are 15 residues in the CDR3. The CDR3 is CASSLGIGKTGELFF. For the CDR3, the DNA is TGTGCCAGCAGTTTAGGGATCGGAAAAACCGGGGAGCTGTTTTTT.

The chain has TRBV7-3 and TRBJ2-1, with 10 positions matching TRBD2. CDR1 is SGHTA and CDR2 is FQGTGA in the germline V gene. This CDR3 region has 15 residues. V was clipped by 2 bases and J by 6 bases; unmatched bases: 4. This CDR3 reads CASSLLAGVPNEQFF. As DNA, the CDR3 is TGTGCCAGCAGCTTACTAGCGGGAGTTCCCAATGAGCAGTTCTTC.

V and J are TRBV9 and TRBJ1-1; D might be TRBD1 (5 bases). The CDR3 totals 14 residues. Germline lookup yields CDR1 SGDLS and CDR2 YYNGEE. V was cut by 0 bases and J by 5 bases, with 11 bases left in between. The CDR3 protein is CASSVVGGETEAFF. The CDR3 DNA follows: TGTGCCAGCAGCGTAGTCGGGGGAGAAACTGAAGCTTTCTTT.

Remarks on this clone: Other DNA sequences in the same sample also yield this CDR3. The rearrangement joins TRBV12-3 or TRBV12-4 to TRBJ1-2, with no clear D. CDR3 length equals 11 residues. Trimming shortened V by 7 bases and J by 0 bases, and 3 bases separated the two germline ends. The CDR3 protein is CASTSNYGYTF. In DNA, the CDR3 is TGTGCCAGCACTTCTAACTATGGCTACACCTTC.

The CDR3 loop is CASSQAGTSGSSYEQYF. The CDR3 nucleotides read TGTGCCAGCAGCCAGGCGGGGACTAGCGGGAGCTCCTACGAGCAGTACTTC. The rearrangement joins TRBV4-2 to TRBJ2-7; 14 bases are a match to TRBD2. J gave up 0 bases and V 3 bases, and 4 bases lay outside the gene matches. Germline values: CDR1 LGHNA, CDR2 YNFKEQ. This CDR3 has 17 amino acids.

This chain links TRBV6-6 with TRBJ2-5, with D perhaps TRBD2 (6 bases). Trimming took 2 bases from V and 2 from J, leaving 9 bases between them. The CDR3 runs 14 residues. Germline assignment: CDR1 MNHNY and CDR2 SVGAGI (reference sequence). The CDR3 DNA reads as TGTGCCAGCAGTTACGGCGGGGCACAAGAGACCCAGTACTTC. Translating gives CASSYGGAQETQYF.

The chain has TRBV5-1 and TRBJ2-1; TRBD1 aligns across 7 bases. From germline, CDR1 is SGHRS and CDR2 YFSETQ. This CDR3 is built from 15 residues. Trimming cost V 5 bases and J 3 bases; bases outside gene matches: 8. CDR3 sequence: CASRPGTDIYNEQFF. The CDR3 DNA is TGCGCCAGCAGGCCCGGGACAGATATCTACAATGAGCAGTTCTTC.

The rearrangement uses TRBV5-1 and TRBJ2-5; D is tentatively TRBD1 or TRBD2 (5 bases each). This CDR3 comprises 13 residues. Trimming took off 1 base at V and 5 bases at J, with 9 bases between the two ends. The germline CDR1 and CDR2 sequences are SGHRS and YFSETQ. CDR3 nucleotide sequence: TGCGCCAGCAGCTTGAGGGGAGAGGAGACCCAGTACTTC. Translation: CASSLRGEETQYF.

This clone has a handful of counts. The chain combines TRBV2 with TRBJ1-5, with D hard to call. This CDR3 spans 14 amino acids. Germline V gene sequence: CDR1 SNHLY, CDR2 FYNNEI. Trimming removed 7 bases from V and 0 bases from J, with 10 bases in between. CDR3 region: CASTTDLSNQPQHF. Written as DNA, the CDR3 is TGTGCCAGCACTACCGACCTTAGCAATCAGCCCCAGCATTTT.

This chain links TRBV2 with TRBJ2-3; no definite D call. The germline V gene has CDR1 SNHLY and CDR2 FYNNEI. V was pared by 3 bases and J by 0 bases, with 10 bases between. CDR3 length: 15 amino acids. The CDR3 loop reads CASSESSFSTDTQYF. CDR3 coding DNA: TGTGCCAGCAGTGAGTCAAGCTTCAGCACAGATACGCAGTATTTT.

This chain uses TRBV27 with TRBJ2-1; 8 bases are a match to TRBD2. The V segment lost 7 bases and the J segment 6 bases; nucleotides outside the gene matches: 14. CDR3 length: 16 residues. CDR1 is MNHEY, CDR2 SMNVEV, per germline (reference sequence). In nucleotides, the CDR3 is TGTGCCAGCACCGGGGGGGCGGGAGCCCCTTTCAATGAGCAGTTCTTC. It codes for CASTGGAGAPFNEQFF.

CDR3 protein: CASSRSQGNQPQHF. The CDR3 DNA sequence: TGTGCCAGCAGCAGGAGTCAGGGTAATCAGCCCCAGCATTTT. The chain joins TRBV6-5 to TRBJ1-5; perhaps TRBD1 as D (5 bases). This CDR3 is built from 14 residues. Trimming removed 6 bases at V and 4 bases at J, with 13 bases between. Germline CDR1 is MNHEY and CDR2 is SVGAGI.

The chain couples TRBV6-4 to TRBJ2-3, with 8 bases lining up with TRBD2. Germline V gene lookup returns CDR1 MRHNA and CDR2 SNTAGT. V dropped 11 bases and J dropped 0; count of bases not matched to a gene: 7. This CDR3 contains 14 residues. This CDR3 reads CAGWTSRSTDTQYF. The CDR3 DNA reads TGTGCCGGCTGGACTAGCAGAAGCACAGATACGCAGTATTTT.